One and the same sample provided the 20 T cell receptor beta chains below, sequenced in a study of control samples from healthy donors and cancer patients. Method: immunoSEQ multiplex PCR; TCRdb's copy keeps in-frame clones and lacks some. The sample consists of 110,000 to 150,000 clones, 88% of them appearing once. Source material: blood. Receptors originate from a woman aged 30 to 39 in good health.

The chain links TRBV2 to TRBJ2-7, with 12 positions matching TRBD2. CDR1 SNHLY and CDR2 FYNNEI come from the germline V gene. The J segment lost 6 bases and the V segment lost 6 bases, leaving 6 bases of the junction unmatched. The CDR3 runs 14 residues. Written as DNA, the CDR3 is TGTGCCAGCAGCGGACTAGCGGGACCGGCCGAGCAGTACTTC. It is translated as CASSGLAGPAEQYF.

This clone turned up a few times. The CDR3 spells CASSPDLYQPQHF. The CDR3, as DNA: TGTGCCAGTAGCCCCGACCTCTATCAGCCCCAGCATTTT. The chain recombines TRBV19 with TRBJ1-5; no clear D. CDR1 LNHDA and CDR2 SQIVND come from the germline V gene (reference sequence). V lost 6 bases, J lost 5 bases, and 11 bases lay in between. The CDR3 covers 13 residues.

This clone was observed a handful of times. The chain is built from TRBV28 and TRBJ1-6; D uncertain. This CDR3 region has 15 residues. Trimming removed 2 bases from V and 2 bases from J, with 7 bases in between. The germline V gene has CDR1 MDHEN and CDR2 SYDVKM. CDR3: CASSLTLAYNSPLHF. The CDR3 coding sequence is TGTGCCAGCAGTTTAACCCTTGCCTATAATTCACCCCTCCACTTT.

The J gene is TRBJ2-1, the V gene TRBV6-5; 10 nucleotides agree with TRBD2. J was trimmed by 10 bases and V by 6 bases; bases with no gene match: 12. The CDR3 is 15 amino acids. In germline, CDR1 is MNHEY, CDR2 SVGAGI. The CDR3 sequence is CASRGLTSGTGEQFF. For the CDR3, the DNA is TGTGCCAGCAGGGGGCTAACTAGCGGGACCGGGGAGCAGTTCTTC.

This clone was picked up a small number of times. The chain employs TRBV3-1 (or the pseudogene TRBV3-2) and TRBJ1-1; no reliable D call. V was cut by 1 base and J by 2 bases, with 11 bases left in between. Per the germline V gene, CDR1 is LGHDT and CDR2 is YNNKEL (reference sequence). The CDR3 length is 15 residues. The CDR3 DNA is TGTGCCAGCAGCCAAGGGACTAGGCCCAACACTGAAGCTTTCTTT. Translated: CASSQGTRPNTEAFF.

The rearrangement uses TRBV28 and TRBJ1-1; 7 bases fit TRBD1. Germline CDR1 reads MDHEN; CDR2 reads SYDVKM. This CDR3 has 18 residues. The V and J ends lost 5 bases and 1 base, in that order; junction bases with no gene match: 16. CDR3 protein: CASSPKWGGGRRNTEAFF. CDR3 nucleotides: TGTGCCAGCAGTCCGAAGTGGGGAGGGGGCAGGAGGAACACTGAAGCTTTCTTT.

This clone is a singleton in its sample. CDR3 sequence reads: CAWRGQGAVYGYTF. For the CDR3, the DNA is TGTGCCTGGAGAGGACAGGGGGCAGTCTATGGCTACACCTTC. V and J are TRBV30 and TRBJ1-2, with 11 bases aligning to TRBD1. This CDR3 region has 14 residues. Germline V lookup: CDR1 GTSNPN, CDR2 SVGIG (reference sequence). V was pared by 3 bases and J by 4 bases, with 4 bases of the junction left unmatched.

The chain is built from TRBV25-1 and TRBJ1-4; TRBD1 agrees at 9 bases. Unmatched junction bases numbered 10, after V lost 3 bases and J lost 2 bases. The CDR3 sequence is 18 residues long. Germline V gene sequence: CDR1 MGHDK, CDR2 SYGVNS. CDR3 bases: TGTGCCAGCAGTGACCCCCGGGACAGGGACCTCACTAATGAAAAACTGTTTTTT. This encodes CASSDPRDRDLTNEKLFF.

This clone was counted once. This chain uses TRBV7-8 with TRBJ2-5; D unresolved. V gave up 5 bases and J gave up 5 bases, with 9 bases separating them. Germline CDR1 SGHVS, CDR2 FQNEAQ. This CDR3 contains 12 residues. Here the CDR3 DNA reads TGTGCCAGCAGCCTAAATCGGGAGACCCAGTACTTC. Amino acids: CASSLNRETQYF.

The DNA of the CDR3 is TGTGCCAGCAGTAGATCGATCGGGGAGCTGTTTTTT. This gives the protein CASSRSIGELFF. This chain links TRBV25-1 with TRBJ2-2; D gene unclear. V lost 5 bases to trimming and J lost 7 bases, with 8 bases between them. The CDR3 is 12 residues long. Germline V lookup: CDR1 MGHDK, CDR2 SYGVNS. Full variable domain (remainder filled in from reference TRBV25-1 and TRBJ2-2): EADIYQTPRYLVIGTGKKITLECSQTMGHDKMYWYQQDPGMELHLIHYSYGVNSTEKGDLSSESTVSRIRTEHFPLTLESARPSHTSQYLCASSRSIGELFFGEGSRLTVL.

The chain recombines TRBV5-1 with TRBJ2-5, with 8 bases identical to TRBD2. The length of the CDR3 is 15 residues. Trimming cost V 0 bases and J 3 bases; bases outside gene matches: 4. CDR1 is SGHRS and CDR2 is YFSETQ in the germline V gene. The CDR3 reads CASSLEGLGEETQYF. DNA of the CDR3: TGCGCCAGCAGCTTGGAGGGACTAGGGGAAGAGACCCAGTACTTC.

This clone was seen a handful of times. The chain carries TRBV2 and TRBJ2-3; weak D call: TRBD1 (6 bases). The CDR3 has 12 amino acids. Germline lookup yields CDR1 SNHLY and CDR2 FYNNEI. V dropped 11 bases and J dropped 2 bases, with 11 bases sitting between them. DNA of the CDR3: TGTGCCGGACGGGACACCACAGATACGCAGTATTTT. It yields the protein CAGRDTTDTQYF.

The chain employs TRBV30 and TRBJ1-6, with D uncertain. From germline, CDR1 is GTSNPN and CDR2 SVGIG (reference sequence). This CDR3 region has 13 residues. The germline V and J ends were trimmed by 2 bases and 7 bases, with 9 bases remaining between them. CDR3 sequence: CAWSLDTNSPLHF. CDR3 DNA: TGTGCCTGGAGTCTGGATACAAATTCACCCCTCCACTTT.

This clone was detected a few times. The chain joins TRBV4-1 to TRBJ2-4; 9 positions agree with TRBD1. CDR3 length: 17 residues. J lost 0 bases, V lost 1 base, and 4 bases had no gene match. Germline CDR1 reads MGHRA; CDR2 reads YSYEKL. The DNA for the CDR3 is TGCGCCAGCAGCCAAGGGGGACAGGGAGTAGCCAAAAACATTCAGTACTTC. This gives the protein CASSQGGQGVAKNIQYF.

The rearrangement uses TRBV6-6 and TRBJ2-1; tentative D call: TRBD2 (5 bases). Germline CDR1 and CDR2: MNHNY and SVGAGI (reference sequence). V shed 1 base and J shed 5 bases, with 6 bases lying between them. The CDR3 consists of 13 residues. The CDR3 reads CASSYWRDNEQFF. In DNA, the CDR3 is TGTGCCAGCAGTTACTGGCGGGACAATGAGCAGTTCTTC.

This chain links TRBV24-1 with TRBJ2-1, with TRBD1 matching over 7 bases. CDR3 size: 13 residues. The germline gives CDR1 KGHDR, CDR2 SFDVKD. The J segment lost 7 bases and the V segment lost 4 bases, leaving 3 bases of the junction unmatched. CDR3 sequence: CATSEGTVNEQFF. The CDR3 region has the DNA TGTGCCACCAGTGAAGGGACAGTAAATGAGCAGTTCTTC.

The rearrangement uses TRBV29-1 and TRBJ1-5; weak D call: TRBD1 (5 bases). The V gene's germline CDR1 is SQVTM and CDR2 ANQGSEA. The CDR3 has 12 residues. The ends were cut back, 4 bases at V and 4 bases at J, with 8 bases in the middle. The CDR3 DNA reads TGCAGCGTTGCAACAGGTAATCAGCCCCAGCATTTT. It yields the protein CSVATGNQPQHF.

This clone occurred a few times. This sequence joins TRBV6-1 and TRBJ2-5, with no clear D. Between the trimmed V and J ends, which lost 4 bases and 2 bases, there was a span of 17 bases. The CDR3 runs to 16 residues. Looked up from germline, CDR1 is MNHNS and CDR2 is SASEGT. The CDR3 sequence is CASSGRELVAQETQYF. In DNA form, the CDR3 reads TGTGCCAGCAGTGGCCGAGAGCTGGTCGCTCAAGAGACCCAGTACTTC.

The chain joins TRBV5-4 to TRBJ2-5, with 8 bases aligning to TRBD2. V trimming: 4 bases; J trimming: 4 bases; junction bases outside the gene matches: 6. Germline V gives CDR1 SGHNT, CDR2 YYREEE (reference sequence). This CDR3 spans 14 amino acids. CDR3 amino acids: CASSIPLAGETQYF. The CDR3 DNA sequence: TGTGCCAGCAGCATCCCCCTAGCGGGAGAGACCCAGTACTTC. Together with reference TRBV5-4 and TRBJ2-5, the CDR3 gives the full variable domain: ETGVTQSPTHLIKTRGQQVTLRCSSQSGHNTVSWYQQALGQGPQFIFQYYREEENGRGNFPPRFSGLQFPNYSSELNVNALELDDSALYLCASSIPLAGETQYFGPGTRLLVL.

The chain is built from TRBV6-5 and TRBJ2-7, with D unclear. Germline V gene lookup returns CDR1 MNHEY and CDR2 SVGAGI. The CDR3 is 13 residues long. V lost 5 bases and J 2 bases, leaving 10 bases between the germline ends. The CDR3 sequence is CASSNRQTYEQYF. DNA of the CDR3: TGTGCCAGCAGTAATAGACAAACCTACGAGCAGTACTTC.